This T cell receptor beta chain was observed in a study of T cell responses to AZD1222 COVID-19 vaccine. Overall study: Samples with a second dose at about 4 or about 12 weeks were pooled together. Study conclusions and caveats: Donors, mostly white British, included more females; clonal diversity was possibly underestimated.

CDR3 length equals 13 residues. Per the germline V gene, CDR1 is LNHDA and CDR2 is SQIVND (reference sequence). Deletions cut 4 bases from V and 8 bases from J, with 14 bases between. Produced via immunoSEQ multiplex PCR; TCRdb's table is partial and in-frame only. This table has roughly 140,000 clones, roughly 91% appearing once. Turning to this clone: The antigen remains unidentified.

Material: peripheral blood, obtained on day 0 of AZD1222 vaccination. This chain connects TRBV19 to TRBJ1-2, with D hard to call. The sequence was collected from an adult in good health. The CDR3 here is CASSSSVSGGYTF. In DNA form, the CDR3 reads TGTGCCAGTAGTAGTTCGGTCTCAGGAGGCTACACCTTC.